The present T cell receptor (beta chain) was sequenced within a study of post-analysis software for immune sequencing data. Study at large: Courses of disease covered relapsing-remitting, secondary progressive and progressive-relapsing multiple sclerosis.

Study-wide results and limits: Normalized Chao1 diversity was significantly lower in multiple sclerosis patients than in controls. Those samples that were prepared in the same batch co-clustered strongly by F measure.

Worth noting for this clonotype: The target antigen is unknown.

cDNA libraries of TCR beta carried unique molecular identifiers. Input amounts of 1 to 10 million T cells were used. These gave roughly 0.5 million cDNA molecules, so each molecule approximated one T cell. Using its own MiXCR run on the PCR reads, TCRdb lists one record per CDR3 protein. This sample carries approximately 250,000 distinct CDR3 sequences, about 40% of them seen once, and the ten largest clones take under 5.5%. The clonotype comes from a girl aged 10 to 17 with multiple sclerosis. Sequenced material: blood.

In DNA form, the CDR3 reads TGTGCCTTTACGTGGGGGGCCGGTCAGCCCCAGCATTTT. Translating gives CAFTWGAGQPQHF. The chain links TRBV2 to TRBJ1-5; possible D gene TRBD1, 6 bases. Trimming pared 11 bases from V and 6 bases from J, leaving 17 bases between. This CDR3 is 13 amino acids long. Germline lookup yields CDR1 SNHLY and CDR2 FYNNEI.